These 23 T cell receptor beta chains originate from one sample sequenced in a study of T and B cells in COVID-19 patients. TRB was amplified from about 260-540 ng of blood genomic DNA. Multiplex PCR with BIOMED2 TRB-A/B primer pools amplified TRB rearrangements. TCRdb itself ran the multiplex PCR reads through MiXCR, one entry per CDR3 protein. The table shows roughly 3,800 distinct CDR3 sequences, with about 29% occurring only once. The sample consisted of blood. The receptors were gathered from a human donor with active COVID-19. The donor label of this sample is uncertain.

This clonotype was seen once. This chain uses TRBV6-1 with TRBJ1-5, with TRBD1 identical over 9 bases. This CDR3 contains 15 residues. Germline loops: CDR1 MNHNS, CDR2 SASEGT. After removal of 2 bases from V and 6 bases from J, the junction contained 5 bases not matched to a gene. The CDR3 nucleotides read TGTGCCAGCAGTGAATTCGCACAGGGGGCTCAGCCCCAGCATTTT. This codes for CASSEFAQGAQPQHF.

V is TRBV12-3 or TRBV12-4 and J is TRBJ1-6; 9 positions agree with TRBD1. CDR3 size: 17 residues. V dropped 5 bases and J dropped 4; count of bases not matched to a gene: 9. In DNA form, the CDR3 reads TGTGCCAGCAGTCGGATAACAGGGGGCTCTTATAATTCACCCCTCCACTTT. Its translation: CASSRITGGSYNSPLHF.

The V and J genes are TRBV20-1 and TRBJ2-3, with unresolved D. Germline V lookup: CDR1 DFQATT, CDR2 SNEGSKA (reference sequence). The length of the CDR3 is 13 residues. Deletions cut 5 bases from V and 0 bases from J, with 9 bases between. This chain's CDR3 is CSALYPSTDTQYF. CDR3 bases: TGCAGTGCTCTTTACCCTAGCACAGATACGCAGTATTTT.

DNA for the CDR3: TGTGCCAGCACCGGGACAGGGGCTAATTCACCCCTCCACTTT. Translation gives CASTGTGANSPLHF. The chain has TRBV2 and TRBJ1-6; TRBD1 agrees at 10 bases. This CDR3 has 14 residues. With 7 bases clipped from V and 6 bases from J, the junction kept 3 bases outside the gene matches. CDR1 is SNHLY and CDR2 is FYNNEI in the germline V gene.

By its share, this clonotype is medium-sized. The chain is built from TRBV12-3 or TRBV12-4 and TRBJ2-1; D tentatively fits TRBD1 or TRBD2 (5 bases each). The V gene lost 3 bases and the J gene lost 9 bases, with 15 bases spanning the gap. The length of the CDR3 is 14 residues. CDR3 sequence reads: CASSFSAGTREQFF. CDR3 in DNA: TGTGCCAGCAGTTTTAGTGCAGGGACGCGTGAGCAGTTCTTC.

This clonotype was picked up a small number of times. The CDR3: CASSSEGAQGEKLFF. The CDR3 bases are TGTGCCAGCAGCTCCGAGGGGGCGCAAGGTGAAAAACTGTTTTTT. V is TRBV7-2 and J is TRBJ1-4; TRBD1 matches 7 bases. The CDR3 spans 15 residues. Germline V CDR1 and CDR2: SGHTA, FQGNSA. J gave up 7 bases and V 4 bases, and 9 bases lay outside the gene matches.

This clonotype was counted only a few times. V gene TRBV12-3 or TRBV12-4 combines with J gene TRBJ2-7; maybe TRBD2 (5 bases). The CDR3 spans 15 residues. Trimming cost V 5 bases and J 3 bases, with 17 bases left between them. The chain's CDR3 is CASSPHGKSGYEQYF. In DNA, the CDR3 is TGTGCCAGCAGTCCCCACGGGAAGTCGGGCTACGAGCAGTACTTC.

This clonotype is termed large (0.1 to 1%). The rearrangement uses TRBV12-3 or TRBV12-4 and TRBJ2-7; either TRBD1 or TRBD2 may fit D (6 bases each). V was cut by 5 bases and J by 4 bases, with 18 bases left in between. The CDR3 runs 15 residues. The CDR3 protein is CASSPGGGHTYEQYF. CDR3 sequence (DNA): TGTGCCAGCAGTCCCGGTGGGGGGCACACGTACGAGCAGTACTTC.

This clonotype is medium-sized in the sample. The chain combines TRBV19 with TRBJ2-7; no clear D gene. The CDR3 runs to 13 residues. Germline CDR1 LNHDA, CDR2 SQIVND (reference sequence). V lost 4 bases, J lost 3 bases, and 10 bases lay in between. The CDR3 nucleotides read TGTGCCAGTAGTAGCCGGGTCCTCTACGAGCAGTACTTC. Its translation: CASSSRVLYEQYF.

The table lists this clonotype with a few counts. The chain combines TRBV5-4 with TRBJ2-3; a weak D match, TRBD1 (7 bases). This CDR3 comprises 17 residues. The germline V gene has CDR1 SGHNT and CDR2 YYREEE (reference sequence). V lost 1 base to trimming and J lost 4 bases, with 19 bases between them. The CDR3 is CASSLKVGGRRADTQYF. DNA for the CDR3: TGTGCCAGCAGCTTGAAAGTAGGGGGCAGGAGGGCAGATACGCAGTATTTT.

This clonotype was seen just once. V usage is TRBV4-3 and J usage is TRBJ2-5; possibly TRBD1 or TRBD2 for D (5 bases each). This CDR3 contains 17 residues. Trimming shortened V by 0 bases and J by 5 bases, and 19 bases separated the two germline ends. Germline V gene data show CDR1 as LGHNA and CDR2 as YSLEER. Written as DNA, the CDR3 is TGCGCCAGCAGCCAAGATCTGGGGCTAGGAGAGGGGGAGACCCAGTACTTC. Its translation is CASSQDLGLGEGETQYF.

The V call is TRBV18, the J call TRBJ1-1; 7 bases are shared with TRBD1. Germline assignment: CDR1 KGHSH and CDR2 LQKENI. J was trimmed by 1 base and V by 4 bases; bases with no gene match: 6. The CDR3 spans 15 residues. The CDR3 sequence: CASSLDYRGNTEAFF. As DNA, the CDR3 is TGTGCCAGCTCACTCGACTACAGGGGGAACACTGAAGCTTTCTTT.

By share, this clonotype ranks as medium-sized. CDR3 sequence (DNA): TGTGCCACCAGCAGAGGGACGGTCCAAGAGACCCAGTACTTC. This encodes CATSRGTVQETQYF. V usage is TRBV15 and J usage is TRBJ2-5; the D is unclear. V was clipped by 1 base and J by 1 base, with 7 bases between them. CDR3 length: 14 residues. Germline CDR1 is LNHNV and CDR2 is YYDKDF (reference sequence). Combining the CDR3 with reference TRBV15 and TRBJ2-5 gives the whole variable domain DAMVIQNPRYQVTQFGKPVTLSCSQTLNHNVMYWYQQKSSQAPKLLFHYYDKDFNNEADTPDNFQSRRPNTSFCFLDIRSPGLGDTAMYLCATSRGTVQETQYFGPGTRLLVL.

The V gene is TRBV15, the J gene TRBJ1-2; D not certain. Trimming shortened V by 0 bases and J by 2 bases, and 13 bases separated the two germline ends. CDR1 and CDR2 from the germline V gene are LNHNV and YYDKDF (reference sequence). The CDR3 consists of 16 residues. The CDR3 here is CATSRDRAATNYGYTF. CDR3 nucleotides: TGTGCCACCAGCAGAGATCGGGCAGCTACAAACTATGGCTACACCTTC.

This chain joins TRBV20-1 and TRBJ2-3; 8 positions agree with TRBD2. Germline V lookup: CDR1 DFQATT, CDR2 SNEGSKA (reference sequence). The CDR3 contains 16 residues. The V gene end was trimmed by 6 bases and the J gene end by 3 bases; junction bases not matched to a gene: 14. DNA for the CDR3: TGCAGTGCAGAGCCGAATCGGGGGGGGACGACAGATACGCAGTATTTT. It codes for CSAEPNRGGTTDTQYF.

By share, this clonotype counts as medium-sized. The chain uses TRBV18 and TRBJ1-2; 8 nucleotides agree with TRBD1. Trimming removed 8 bases from V and 3 bases from J; junction bases left unmatched: 8. The CDR3 is made up of 14 amino acids. Looked up from germline, CDR1 is KGHSH and CDR2 is LQKENI. The CDR3 DNA is TGTGCCAGCACCTACACACAGGGGGACTATGGCTACACCTTC. It yields the protein CASTYTQGDYGYTF.

This clonotype counts as medium-sized. The genes are TRBV6-5 and TRBJ2-1; possible D gene TRBD2, 6 bases. Trimming took off 8 bases at V and 8 bases at J, with 10 bases between the two ends. Germline V gene sequence: CDR1 MNHEY, CDR2 SVGAGI. The CDR3 loop spans 11 amino acids. The CDR3 sequence: CASAGYDEQFF. The DNA of the CDR3 is TGTGCCAGCGCGGGGTACGATGAGCAGTTCTTC.

This clonotype was counted a single time. V gene TRBV20-1 combines with J gene TRBJ2-4; 16 nucleotides line up with TRBD2. V shed 5 bases, J shed 7 bases, and the junction held 11 bases outside the gene matches. This CDR3 spans 17 amino acids. Germline assignment: CDR1 DFQATT and CDR2 SNEGSKA (reference sequence). CDR3 sequence (DNA): TGCAGTGCTGATGGGACTAGCGGGGGGGCCAATGGGAACATTCAGTACTTC. It codes for CSADGTSGGANGNIQYF.

The J gene is TRBJ2-2, the V gene TRBV12-3 or TRBV12-4; weak D call: TRBD2 (5 bases). The CDR3 runs 13 residues. V lost 4 bases and J lost 5, with 8 bases in between. The CDR3 loop is CASSSTRTGELFF. For the CDR3, the DNA is TGTGCCAGCAGTTCTACTAGAACCGGGGAGCTGTTTTTT.

V and J are TRBV6-5 and TRBJ1-2; 8 nucleotides match TRBD1. The J segment lost 5 bases and the V segment lost 0 bases, leaving 8 bases of the junction unmatched. The CDR3 extends over 16 amino acids. From germline, CDR1 is MNHEY and CDR2 SVGAGI. The CDR3 loop is CASSYSIAGGRYGYTF. The CDR3 DNA follows: TGTGCCAGCAGTTACTCGATCGCAGGGGGCCGGTATGGCTACACCTTC.

The gene calls are TRBV5-1 and TRBJ2-4, with TRBD2 matching 9 bases. From germline, CDR1 is SGHRS and CDR2 YFSETQ. The CDR3 is made up of 14 amino acids. With 5 bases clipped from V and 5 bases from J, the junction kept 5 bases outside the gene matches. Here the CDR3 reads CASRSLAGQNIQYF. The DNA of the CDR3 is TGCGCCAGCAGGAGTCTAGCGGGGCAAAACATTCAGTACTTC.

This clonotype is deemed medium-sized (0.01 to 0.1%). The chain couples TRBV18 to TRBJ2-6, with 12 bases lining up with TRBD2. The CDR3 consists of 19 residues. The germline gives CDR1 KGHSH, CDR2 LQKENI. V shed 2 bases and J 0 bases; nucleotides not matched to a gene: 5. The CDR3 sequence is CASSPWTSGVVSGANVLTF. For the CDR3, the DNA is TGTGCCAGCTCACCATGGACTAGCGGGGTGGTCTCTGGGGCCAACGTCCTGACTTTC.

In its sample, this clonotype was seen a few times. The CDR3 DNA is TGCGCCAGCAGCTTAGGAGGTGTGGCTAGCGGGGCCCCGGGGGAGACCCAGTACTTC. Its protein is CASSLGGVASGAPGETQYF. The V and J genes are TRBV5-1 and TRBJ2-5; TRBD2 matches 9 bases. V was pared by 2 bases and J by 5 bases, with 19 bases of the junction left unmatched. Per germline, CDR1 SGHRS and CDR2 YFSETQ. This CDR3 region has 19 residues.